A selection of T cell receptor beta chains follows, all from one sample in a study of T cell responses to AZD1222 COVID-19 vaccine. Only in-frame clones appear in the TCRdb table, and some are missing; sequencing was by immunoSEQ multiplex PCR. The sample holds under 200,000 clones, 90% to 95% seen once. This specimen was peripheral blood, taken 28 days after the second AZD1222 dose. Receptors were obtained from an adult who received the AZD1222 COVID-19 vaccine. Both conserved end residues are part of each CDR3.

v_gene,j_gene,CDR3aa
TRBV18,TRBJ1-3,CASSPGQVNTIYF
TRBV6-2/TRBV6-3,TRBJ2-2,CASSYSLGAFGELFF
TRBV7-4,TRBJ1-4,CASWVGEKLFF
TRBV7-9,TRBJ2-3,CASSRGTSGGETDTQYF
TRBV11-3,TRBJ2-3,CASSSPPKDTQYF
TRBV20-1,TRBJ2-3,CSPGDTQYF
TRBV5-1,TRBJ1-1,CASSRDRDRVEAFF
TRBV20-1,TRBJ2-2,CSASGLANTGELFF
TRBV6-4,TRBJ2-3,CASSGTGGTDTQYF
TRBV5-4,TRBJ2-2,CASSQDIGYTGELFF
TRBV7-2,TRBJ1-1,CASSIGGNTEAFF
TRBV6-2/TRBV6-3,TRBJ2-1,CASSPPGLALIGYNEQFF
TRBV4-3,TRBJ2-1,CASSQVLESSYNEQFF
TRBV28,TRBJ2-7,CASTPRQGSSYEQYF
TRBV14,TRBJ1-1,CASSLLGEAFF
TRBV10-2,TRBJ1-2,CASSPGVGVGGYTF
TRBV10-1,TRBJ1-5,CASSIPGQGLNQPQHF
TRBV3-1/TRBV3-2,TRBJ1-5,CASSQELRNQPQHF
TRBV28,TRBJ1-6,CASSLGDSPLHF
TRBV7-9,TRBJ2-3,CASSYGADTQYF
TRBV28,TRBJ1-2,CASSLSRGGYTF
TRBV7-2,TRBJ2-5,CASSYRTGAIQETQYF
TRBV27,TRBJ1-5,CASSPRDTDNQPQHF
TRBV6-5,TRBJ1-2,CASSAGQANYGYTF
TRBV29-1,TRBJ1-1,CSADDPGQGAWGEAFF
TRBV12-3/TRBV12-4,TRBJ1-1,CASSSPGNTEAFF
TRBV11-2,TRBJ1-2,CASSLVGSGGYTF
TRBV19,TRBJ2-5,CASSMGKYETQYF
TRBV10-2,TRBJ1-2,CASSEISGGLGGYTF
TRBV19,TRBJ1-1,CASRTGDRGPPNLMNTEAFF
TRBV6-5,TRBJ2-7,CASMPRGSSYEQYF
TRBV5-4,TRBJ1-2,CASGAQGYYGYTF
TRBV19,TRBJ2-7,CASSKGRQPGYEQYF
TRBV7-2,TRBJ1-1,CASSLRGQGVNTEAFF
TRBV11-3,TRBJ2-3,CASSLGATGSTDTQYF
TRBV6-1,TRBJ1-6,CASSERQGVSSYNSPLHF
TRBV3-1/TRBV3-2,TRBJ1-3,CASSRLRNTIYF
TRBV30,TRBJ2-1,CAWSAVKGNEQFF
TRBV5-1,TRBJ1-6,CASSLGWNSPLHF
TRBV6-4,TRBJ1-2,CASSSGNYGYTF